This entry describes one TCR beta chain. TCRdb keeps only in-frame clones here, not all; method: immunoSEQ multiplex PCR. The table has about 94,000 clones, around 87% seen once. CDR1 and CDR2 (germline): LGHNA, YNFKEQ. The CDR3 covers 15 residues. Deletions cut 1 base from V and 4 bases from J, with 11 bases between. The entry originates in a study of T cell responses to AZD1222 COVID-19 vaccine. The chain carries TRBV4-2 and TRBJ2-1, with D perhaps TRBD2 (6 bases). This TCR was sampled from an adult who received the AZD1222 COVID-19 vaccine. The material sequenced was peripheral blood, taken 28 days after the second AZD1222 dose. The CDR3 region has the DNA TGTGCCAGCAGCCAAGGGGGGGTTTTATACAATGAGCAGTTCTTC. It yields the protein CASSQGGVLYNEQFF.